This TCR beta chain was captured by sequencing in a study of T cells after yellow fever vaccination. Regarding the study as a whole: There was a possibility that FACS-sorted repertoires contained abundant clonotypes contaminating from the bulk population.

This CDR3 comprises 16 residues. Germline lookup yields CDR1 SGHRS and CDR2 YFSETQ. V was pared by 4 bases and J by 5 bases, with 7 bases of the junction left unmatched. This clonotype was counted many times. Its antigen is still unknown. TCRdb re-called the 5' RACE reads with MiXCR, one entry per CDR3 protein. The profile shows about 340,000 distinct CDR3 sequences, 3.5% to 4.5% of them singletons. V gene TRBV5-1 combines with J gene TRBJ2-1; TRBD2 matches at 12 bases. This receptor was identified in a man younger than 35 who received the YFV17D yellow fever vaccine. Sequenced here: PBMCs, sampled 5 days after the yellow fever booster vaccination. This CDR3 is CASSAGPSGGDNEQFF. Here the CDR3 DNA reads TGCGCCAGCAGCGCCGGACCTAGCGGGGGGGACAATGAGCAGTTCTTC.